This section outlines one T cell receptor beta chain sequence together with its context. Its target is not known. Sequence at one end of the junction differs from germline and may be a read error. The CDR3 has 11 amino acids. Germline V gene lookup returns CDR1 SGHRS and CDR2 YFSETQ. cDNA came from about 0.51 to 1 ug RNA primed by random hexamers. Multiplex PCR with immunoSEQ amplified the TCR beta CDR3 across 54 Vbeta and 13 Jbeta. TCRdb re-analysed the immunoSEQ multiplex PCR reads in MiXCR, keeping a single row per CDR3 protein. The sample gives more than 130,000 distinct CDR3 sequences, approximately 95% of which show up once; approximately 0.25% is in the top ten. The authors carried out high-throughput sequencing of TCR beta. They applied it to CD8+ and CD4+ T cells obtained from blood. While CD8+ and CD4+ T cells were isolated negatively, TEMRA cells were enriched by FACS. This sample was taken from a study of CD8 T cells in Susac syndrome. Study-level findings and limits: The TCR sequencing and HLA analysis in the study involved a relatively small number of individuals, as the study acknowledged.

The clonotype originates from a human donor in good health. Sequences were obtained from CD8+ T cells from PBMCs. The V and J genes are TRBV5-1 and TRBJ2-2; D is undetermined. DNA for the CDR3: TGTGCCAGCAGCTTTGGCGGGGAGCTGTTTTTT. This codes for CASSFGGELFF.